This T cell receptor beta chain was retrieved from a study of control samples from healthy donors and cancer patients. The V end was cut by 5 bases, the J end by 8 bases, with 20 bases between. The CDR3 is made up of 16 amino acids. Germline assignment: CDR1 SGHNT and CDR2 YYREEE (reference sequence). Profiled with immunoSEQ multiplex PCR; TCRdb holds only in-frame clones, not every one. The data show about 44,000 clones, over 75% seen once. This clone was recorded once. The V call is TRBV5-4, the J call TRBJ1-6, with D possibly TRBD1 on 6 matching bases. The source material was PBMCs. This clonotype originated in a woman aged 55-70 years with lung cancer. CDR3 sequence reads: CASSWGAGETYSPLHF. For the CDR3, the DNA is TGTGCCAGCAGTTGGGGAGCAGGGGAGACTTATTCACCCCTCCACTTT.